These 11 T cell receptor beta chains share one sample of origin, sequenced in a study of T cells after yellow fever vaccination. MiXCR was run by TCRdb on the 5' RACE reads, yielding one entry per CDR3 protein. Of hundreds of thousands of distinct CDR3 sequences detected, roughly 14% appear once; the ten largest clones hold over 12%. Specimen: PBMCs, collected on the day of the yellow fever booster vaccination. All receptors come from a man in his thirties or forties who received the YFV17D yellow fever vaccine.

The CDR3, as DNA: TGTGCCACCCAAGGAAGGGCTCCCTACAATGAGCAGTTCTTC. As protein: CATQGRAPYNEQFF. The chain joins TRBV5-6 to TRBJ2-1; D is unclear. Germline V gives CDR1 SGHDT, CDR2 YYEEEE. The germline V and J ends were trimmed by 9 bases and 2 bases, with 15 bases remaining between them. This CDR3 has 14 amino acids.

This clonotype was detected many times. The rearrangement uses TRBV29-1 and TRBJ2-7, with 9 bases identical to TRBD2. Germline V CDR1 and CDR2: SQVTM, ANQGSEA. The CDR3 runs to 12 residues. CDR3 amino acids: CSTLAGNYEQYF. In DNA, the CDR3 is TGCAGTACACTAGCGGGCAACTACGAGCAGTACTTC.

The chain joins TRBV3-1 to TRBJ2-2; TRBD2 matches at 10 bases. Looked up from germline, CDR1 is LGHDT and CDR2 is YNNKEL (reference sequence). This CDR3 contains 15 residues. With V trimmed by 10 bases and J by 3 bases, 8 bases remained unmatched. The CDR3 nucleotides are TGTGCCACCTCCCCCGGGACTAGCGACACCGGGGAGCTGTTTTTT. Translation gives CATSPGTSDTGELFF.

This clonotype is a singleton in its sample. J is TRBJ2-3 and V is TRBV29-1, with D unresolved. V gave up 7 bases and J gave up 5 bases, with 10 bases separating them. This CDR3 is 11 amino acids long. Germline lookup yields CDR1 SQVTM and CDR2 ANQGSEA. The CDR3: CSAPVGDTQYF. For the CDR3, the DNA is TGCAGCGCTCCGGTGGGAGATACGCAGTATTTT.

The CDR3 coding sequence is TGTGCAGCAGCCCAGGGGGGGGCGAGCGCTGAAGCTTTCTTT. The encoded protein is CAAAQGGASAEAFF. V usage is TRBV27 and J usage is TRBJ1-1, with TRBD1 matching over 7 bases. Per germline, CDR1 MNHEY and CDR2 SMNVEV (reference sequence). The CDR3 extends over 14 amino acids.

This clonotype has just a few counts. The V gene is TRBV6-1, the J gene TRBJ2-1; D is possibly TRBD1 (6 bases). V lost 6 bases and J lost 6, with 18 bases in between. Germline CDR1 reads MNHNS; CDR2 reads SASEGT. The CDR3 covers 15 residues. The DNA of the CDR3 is TGTGCCAGCAGACCCCCGGGGCAGGGGCCCAATGAGCAGTTCTTC. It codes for CASRPPGQGPNEQFF.

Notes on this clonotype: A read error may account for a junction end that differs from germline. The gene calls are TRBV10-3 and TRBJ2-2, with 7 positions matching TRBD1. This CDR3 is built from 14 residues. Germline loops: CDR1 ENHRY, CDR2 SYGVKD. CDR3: CASSRGLNSGELFF. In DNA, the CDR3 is TGTGCCAGCAGCAGGGGGTTGAACAGCGGGGAGCTGTTTTTT.

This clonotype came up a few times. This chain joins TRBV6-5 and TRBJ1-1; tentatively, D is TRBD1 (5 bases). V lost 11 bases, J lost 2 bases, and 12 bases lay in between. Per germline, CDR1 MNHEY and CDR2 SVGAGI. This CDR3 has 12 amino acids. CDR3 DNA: TGTGCCTCCGGGGGACTAAACACTGAAGCTTTCTTT. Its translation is CASGGLNTEAFF.

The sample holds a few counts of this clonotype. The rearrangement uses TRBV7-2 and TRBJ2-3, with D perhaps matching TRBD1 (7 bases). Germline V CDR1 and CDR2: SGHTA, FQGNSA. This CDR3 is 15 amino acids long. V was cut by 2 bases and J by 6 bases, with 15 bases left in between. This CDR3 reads CASSLSPGGRDTQYF. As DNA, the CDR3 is TGTGCCAGCAGCTTATCGCCAGGGGGGCGGGATACGCAGTATTTT.

The CDR3: CASSEDQPLDTQYF. CDR3 sequence (DNA): TGTGCCAGCAGTGAAGACCAACCCCTAGATACGCAGTATTTT. The V call is TRBV2, the J call TRBJ2-3; D call uncertain. V lost 1 base to trimming and J lost 5 bases, with 10 bases between them. This CDR3 comprises 14 residues. Germline V CDR1 and CDR2: SNHLY, FYNNEI.

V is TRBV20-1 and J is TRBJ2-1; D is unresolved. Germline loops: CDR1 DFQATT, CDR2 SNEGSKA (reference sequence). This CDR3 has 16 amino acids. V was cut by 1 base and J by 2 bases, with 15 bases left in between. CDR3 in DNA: TGCAGTGCTAGAGCCCGTCTCAGCTCACCCTACAATGAGCAGTTCTTC. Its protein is CSARARLSSPYNEQFF.